A single sample is the source of the 17 T cell receptor beta chains below, sequenced in a study of cytomegalovirus exposure and HLA in healthy donors. PCR involved 60 Vbeta and 13 Jbeta primers. Some clones are missing from TCRdb's copy, which holds only in-frame ones; the method was immunoSEQ multiplex PCR. The table records roughly 100,000 clones, nearly 65% of them present only once. The sequenced sample consisted of PBMCs. These receptors came from a human donor in good health.

This clone occurred a few times. The rearrangement joins TRBV7-7 to TRBJ1-1; D gene ambiguous. From germline, CDR1 is SSHAT and CDR2 FNYEAQ (reference sequence). The CDR3 is 13 residues long. Trimming stripped 5 bases from V and 0 bases from J, with 7 bases between. The CDR3 coding sequence is TGTGCCAGCAGCCAGAAAATGAACACTGAAGCTTTCTTT. This translates into CASSQKMNTEAFF.

This chain links TRBV11-1 with TRBJ2-7; D gene unclear. Germline values: CDR1 SGHAT, CDR2 FQDESV (reference sequence). Trimming removed 8 bases from V and 5 bases from J, with 13 bases in between. The length of the CDR3 is 12 residues. In DNA, the CDR3 is TGTGCCAGCCGGAGAATGGAAGACGAGCAGTACTTC. Translation: CASRRMEDEQYF.

The sample holds one count of this clone. This chain uses TRBV6-5 with TRBJ1-2; TRBD1 matches at 11 bases. With V trimmed by 5 bases and J by 6 bases, 2 bases remained unmatched. Per germline, CDR1 MNHEY and CDR2 SVGAGI. This CDR3 has 13 amino acids. CDR3 DNA sequence: TGTGCCAGCAGTCGGACAGGGGGCGATGGCTACACCTTC. As protein: CASSRTGGDGYTF.

This clone showed up just a few times. The genes are TRBV5-4 and TRBJ2-1; 11 nucleotides agree with TRBD1. This CDR3 contains 12 residues. The germline gives CDR1 SGHNT, CDR2 YYREEE (reference sequence). Losses at the gene ends were 4 bases for V and 12 bases for J; bases not matched to a gene: 3. The CDR3 region has the DNA TGTGCCAGCAGCCCAGGGACAGGGGGGCAGTTCTTC. This translates into CASSPGTGGQFF.

A few counts support this clone. This chain connects TRBV14 to TRBJ1-1, with D possibly TRBD1 on 5 matching bases. The CDR3 sequence is 13 residues long. Trimming took 5 bases from V and 4 from J, leaving 11 bases between them. Germline CDR1 SGHDN, CDR2 FVKESK. The CDR3 loop is CASSIRGGTEAFF. The CDR3 DNA follows: TGTGCCAGCAGCATACGGGGGGGCACTGAAGCTTTCTTT.

This chain joins TRBV30 and TRBJ1-1, with D possibly matching TRBD1 (6 bases). The CDR3 is 15 residues long. Germline assignment: CDR1 GTSNPN and CDR2 SVGIG (reference sequence). V lost 1 base and J lost 0, with 12 bases in between. The CDR3 coding sequence is TGTGCCTGGAGTGACCGGGGACAAGTGAACACTGAAGCTTTCTTT. Protein product: CAWSDRGQVNTEAFF.

The CDR3 nucleotides read TGTGCCAGCAGCGCCGAGGGACAGCTTAATTCACCCCTCCACTTT. Translating it yields CASSAEGQLNSPLHF. This sequence joins TRBV28 and TRBJ1-6; the match to TRBD1 covers 7 bases. Germline loops: CDR1 MDHEN, CDR2 SYDVKM. This CDR3 comprises 15 residues. V lost 6 bases and J lost 6; bases outside the gene matches: 8. The complete variable domain, with remaining parts taken from reference TRBV28 and TRBJ1-6, reads DVKVTQSSRYLVKRTGEKVFLECVQDMDHENMFWYRQDPGLGLRLIYFSYDVKMKEKGDIPEGYSVSREKKERFSLILESASTNQTSMYLCASSAEGQLNSPLHFGNGTRLTVT.

The chain is built from TRBV27 and TRBJ2-7; D may be TRBD1 (6 bases). From germline, CDR1 is MNHEY and CDR2 SMNVEV (reference sequence). The CDR3 runs to 15 residues. Trimming removed 6 bases from V and 3 bases from J, with 18 bases in between. CDR3 protein: CASSLQGLDRYEQYF. CDR3 nucleotide sequence: TGTGCCAGCAGCTTACAGGGCCTTGATCGCTACGAGCAGTACTTC.

V is TRBV4-2 and J is TRBJ2-4, with TRBD1 identical over 7 bases. The CDR3 has 16 residues. V lost 1 base, J lost 0 bases, and 3 bases stayed unmatched. Germline V gene lookup returns CDR1 LGHNA and CDR2 YNFKEQ. The CDR3 DNA follows: TGTGCCAGCAGCCAAGCACAGGGGTTAGCCAAAAACATTCAGTACTTC. This sequence encodes CASSQAQGLAKNIQYF.

This clone came up a few times. The chain joins TRBV18 to TRBJ1-1, with D possibly TRBD1 on 5 matching bases. This CDR3 spans 13 amino acids. Germline V gene lookup returns CDR1 KGHSH and CDR2 LQKENI. The V end was cut by 4 bases, the J end by 7 bases, with 13 bases between. As DNA, the CDR3 is TGTGCCAGCTCACGTGGGGCAAGGGGTGAAGCTTTCTTT. It translates to CASSRGARGEAFF.

Details on this clone: This CDR3 is also generated by other DNA sequences in the sample. CDR3 amino acids: CASSSPRETQYF. CDR3 DNA sequence: TGCGCCAGCAGCTCGCCTAGGGAGACCCAGTACTTC. The chain is built from TRBV5-1 and TRBJ2-5; D remains ambiguous. The length of the CDR3 is 12 residues. In germline, CDR1 is SGHRS, CDR2 YFSETQ. Trimming took 3 bases from V and 5 from J, leaving 8 bases between them.

The chain links TRBV14 to TRBJ2-7; 10 bases match TRBD1. Looked up from germline, CDR1 is SGHDN and CDR2 is FVKESK. This CDR3 region has 15 residues. The V and J ends lost 4 bases and 4 bases, in that order; junction bases with no gene match: 7. CDR3 in DNA: TGTGCCAGCAGCCCCGGACAGGGGGGTTGGTACGAGCAGTACTTC. Encoded protein: CASSPGQGGWYEQYF.

The chain carries TRBV10-3 and TRBJ2-7, with TRBD2 matching 10 bases. This CDR3 is 14 amino acids long. Germline loops: CDR1 ENHRY, CDR2 SYGVKD. The trim removed 6 bases at V and 0 bases at J, leaving 2 bases unmatched. CDR3 sequence (DNA): TGTGCCATCAGCACTAGCGGGACCTCCTACGAGCAGTACTTC. It translates to CAISTSGTSYEQYF.

The chain couples TRBV30 to TRBJ1-4, with 7 nucleotides matching TRBD1. The V and J ends lost 3 bases and 4 bases, in that order; junction bases with no gene match: 2. CDR1 is GTSNPN, CDR2 SVGIG, per germline (reference sequence). This CDR3 contains 13 residues. Here the CDR3 reads CAWRTGNNEKLFF. The CDR3 nucleotides are TGTGCCTGGAGGACAGGGAATAATGAAAAACTGTTTTTT.

The chain carries TRBV2 and TRBJ2-1; D perhaps matches TRBD2 (5 bases). V was shortened by 3 bases and J by 4 bases, with 16 bases between the two germline ends. The CDR3 has 16 amino acids. Germline CDR1 SNHLY, CDR2 FYNNEI. Here the CDR3 DNA reads TGTGCCAGCAGTGAGACTTCCGGGGTTGGATACAATGAGCAGTTCTTC. This sequence encodes CASSETSGVGYNEQFF.

CDR3 sequence (DNA): TGTGCCAGCAGCTCATGGACAGGGGGAAGGAACACTGAAGCTTTCTTT. This codes for CASSSWTGGRNTEAFF. V usage is TRBV9 and J usage is TRBJ1-1; 10 bases line up with TRBD1. The germline CDR1 and CDR2 sequences are SGDLS and YYNGEE. The CDR3 runs 16 residues. V lost 4 bases and J lost 1; bases outside the gene matches: 7.

The rearrangement joins TRBV5-1 to TRBJ2-5, with 15 nucleotides matching TRBD2. Trimming cost V 5 bases and J 2 bases; bases outside gene matches: 7. This CDR3 contains 17 residues. Per germline, CDR1 SGHRS and CDR2 YFSETQ. CDR3 nucleotides: TGCGCCAGCAGACCTTTGGGACTAGCGGGAGGTCAAGAGACCCAGTACTTC. Translating gives CASRPLGLAGGQETQYF.